A single sample gave rise to the 28 T cell receptor beta chains below, sequenced in a study of T cells in Graves' hyperthyroidism and ophthalmopathy (dated by TCRdb to about 2019). To prepare the library, multiplex PCR was applied. Sequenced on an Illumina HiSeq 2000. TCR beta CDR3 regions were amplified from RNA transcripts. The TCR CDR3 was subjected to a first round of RT-PCR using the HTBI primer set and the Qiagen OneStep RT-PCR kit. TCRdb reran the public reads through fastp at Q25 and MiXCR, keeping productive beta chains. Every distinct CDR3 protein forms one entry, paired with its most common genes and DNA. This sample is represented by around 200,000 distinct CDR3 sequences; approximately 15% of them were singletons. The ten largest clones capture about 29% of the sample. The specimen was blood. The receptor set was obtained from a woman in her forties or fifties with Graves' hyperthyroidism.

This clonotype was observed many times. The chain combines TRBV20-1 with TRBJ1-2, with unresolved D. The CDR3 contains 15 residues. Germline V CDR1 and CDR2: DFQATT, SNEGSKA (reference sequence). V was pared by 6 bases and J by 0 bases, with 17 bases between. The CDR3 DNA reads TGCAGTGCGTTTCGGGTCCTCCACTCTAACTATGGCTACACCTTC. Residues: CSAFRVLHSNYGYTF.

This clonotype has just a few counts. The chain couples TRBV3-1 to TRBJ1-3; 7 bases align to TRBD1. The V gene end was trimmed by 3 bases and the J gene end by 2 bases; junction bases not matched to a gene: 10. The V gene's germline CDR1 is LGHDT and CDR2 YNNKEL (reference sequence). The CDR3 runs 17 residues. The CDR3 sequence is CASSQAGQFLAGNTIYF. The CDR3 DNA sequence: TGTGCCAGCAGCCAGGCGGGACAGTTCCTCGCTGGAAACACCATATATTTT.

This clonotype was observed at least ten times. The J gene is TRBJ1-2, the V gene TRBV3-1, with D maybe TRBD1 (6 bases). Trimming left V 0 bases short and J 8 bases short, with 10 bases between. CDR1 is LGHDT, CDR2 YNNKEL, per germline (reference sequence). The CDR3 consists of 13 residues. The CDR3 nucleotides are TGTGCCAGCAGCCAAGATCTTGGGGGCGGCTACACCTTC. This encodes CASSQDLGGGYTF. The full variable domain, rest sourced from reference TRBV3-1 and TRBJ1-2, is DTAVSQTPKYLVTQMGNDKSIKCEQNLGHDTMYWYKQDSKKFLKIMFSYNNKELIINETVPNRFSPKSPDKAHLNLHINSLELGDSAVYFCASSQDLGGGYTFGSGTRLTVV.

There are many counts of this clonotype. V usage is TRBV7-2 and J usage is TRBJ1-5; D remains ambiguous. Germline V gene data show CDR1 as SGHTA and CDR2 as FQGNSA. The CDR3 runs to 13 residues. V gave up 3 bases and J gave up 7 bases, with 10 bases separating them. CDR3 amino acids: CASSFALEQPQHF. The CDR3 bases are TGTGCCAGCAGCTTCGCGCTGGAACAGCCCCAGCATTTT.

The sample holds a few counts of this clonotype. V gene TRBV9 combines with J gene TRBJ2-7; 8 positions match TRBD1. Germline CDR1 reads SGDLS; CDR2 reads YYNGEE. The CDR3 sequence is 14 residues long. With V trimmed by 0 bases and J by 5 bases, 4 bases remained unmatched. Here the CDR3 reads CASSVGTGSNEQYF. In DNA form, the CDR3 reads TGTGCCAGCAGCGTAGGGACAGGGAGTAACGAGCAGTACTTC.

Many counts were recorded for this clonotype. V and J are TRBV6-1 and TRBJ1-1; D call uncertain. The V gene's germline CDR1 is MNHNS and CDR2 SASEGT. Trimming left V 6 bases short and J 1 base short, with 15 bases between. The CDR3 has 15 residues. CDR3 bases: TGTGCCAGCAGCCCTCCCCGGGGAACGAACACTGAAGCTTTCTTT. Protein sequence: CASSPPRGTNTEAFF.

In this sample, this clonotype turned up many times. This chain connects TRBV18 to TRBJ1-2; the D gene is possibly TRBD1 (5 bases). This CDR3 spans 17 amino acids. V lost 3 bases, J lost 0 bases, and 17 bases lay in between. Germline V gives CDR1 KGHSH, CDR2 LQKENI. The CDR3 loop reads CASSPQPPEGPNYGYTF. CDR3 DNA: TGTGCCAGCTCACCGCAACCTCCCGAGGGACCTAACTATGGCTACACCTTC.

The V call is TRBV5-5, the J call TRBJ1-1; unclear D gene. The CDR3 consists of 14 residues. CDR1 SGHKS and CDR2 YYEKEE come from the germline V gene (reference sequence). Between the trimmed V and J ends, which lost 1 base and 0 bases, there was a span of 7 bases. For the CDR3, the DNA is TGTGCCAGCAGCTTGATTCTCATGAACACTGAAGCTTTCTTT. Its protein is CASSLILMNTEAFF.

This clonotype was seen many times. The chain is built from TRBV11-2 and TRBJ2-7, with TRBD1 matching 9 bases. This CDR3 comprises 16 residues. The V gene end was trimmed by 1 base and the J gene end by 3 bases; junction bases not matched to a gene: 7. CDR1 and CDR2 (germline): SGHAT, FQNNGV. The CDR3 bases are TGTGCCAGCAGCTTAGCCGGTGGGACAGGGAGCTACGAGCAGTACTTC. Protein sequence: CASSLAGGTGSYEQYF.

The chain has TRBV19 and TRBJ2-6; D uncertain. Trimming stripped 3 bases from V and 2 bases from J, with 8 bases between. Germline V gene data show CDR1 as LNHDA and CDR2 as SQIVND (reference sequence). The CDR3 covers 15 residues. CDR3 nucleotide sequence: TGTGCCAGTAGTATTTCGGCGACTGGGGCCAACGTCCTGACTTTC. It codes for CASSISATGANVLTF.

This clonotype was seen many times. The gene calls are TRBV7-2 and TRBJ2-3; 7 bases fit TRBD2. The CDR3 runs to 14 residues. Germline lookup yields CDR1 SGHTA and CDR2 FQGNSA. V trimming: 2 bases; J trimming: 1 base; junction bases outside the gene matches: 0. This chain's CDR3 is CASSLLAGTDTQYF. Here the CDR3 DNA reads TGTGCCAGCAGCTTACTAGCGGGCACAGATACGCAGTATTTT.

This clonotype was recorded at least ten times. The chain recombines TRBV29-1 with TRBJ1-1, with 7 bases matching TRBD1. V shed 5 bases, J shed 4 bases, and the junction held 7 bases outside the gene matches. The germline V gene encodes CDR1 SQVTM and CDR2 ANQGSEA. The CDR3 runs 13 residues. Here the CDR3 reads CSVKGQRLTEAFF. CDR3 nucleotides: TGCAGCGTTAAGGGACAGCGACTCACTGAAGCTTTCTTT.

The chain uses TRBV5-1 and TRBJ1-6; D gene uncertain. Germline V CDR1 and CDR2: SGHRS, YFSETQ. The V end was cut by 0 bases, the J end by 0 bases, with 7 bases between. The CDR3 contains 16 residues. DNA of the CDR3: TGCGCCAGCAGCTTGGGGGAAAGCTCCTATAATTCACCCCTCCACTTT. Its translation is CASSLGESSYNSPLHF. Variable domain in full (rest from reference TRBV5-1 and TRBJ1-6): KAGVTQTPRYLIKTRGQQVTLSCSPISGHRSVSWYQQTPGQGLQFLFEYFSETQRNKGNFPGRFSGRQFSNSRSEMNVSTLELGDSALYLCASSLGESSYNSPLHFGNGTRLTVT.

This clonotype was seen only a few times. The chain is built from TRBV11-3 and TRBJ2-1; either TRBD1 or TRBD2 may supply D (6 bases each). CDR3 size: 16 residues. With 6 bases removed from V and 0 bases from J, the gap between germline ends came to 15 bases. The V gene's germline CDR1 is SGHNT and CDR2 YENEEA. The CDR3 sequence: CASSPPGASSYNEQFF. The CDR3, as DNA: TGTGCCAGCAGTCCACCGGGGGCAAGCTCCTACAATGAGCAGTTCTTC.

This clonotype came up a few times. This may arise from a read error, as a much more abundant clone is one base away. The conserved final phenylalanine or tryptophan is absent from the CDR3, which likely points to a read error. The rearrangement joins TRBV27 to TRBJ2-2; D remains ambiguous. Per the germline V gene, CDR1 is MNHEY and CDR2 is SMNVEV (reference sequence). The CDR3 sequence is 14 residues long. Trimming took off 3 bases at V and 2 bases at J, with 7 bases between the two ends. CDR3 bases: TGTGCCAGCAGTTTTCACAGCAACACCGGGGAGCTGTTTCTT. As protein: CASSFHSNTGELFL.

This clonotype has at least ten counts. CDR3 nucleotides: TGTGCCAGCGGGGGGCAGAGCAATGAGCAGTTCTTC. The encoded protein is CASGGQSNEQFF. The gene calls are TRBV2 and TRBJ2-1, with D perhaps TRBD1 or TRBD2 (6 bases each). The V and J ends lost 8 bases and 6 bases respectively, with 11 bases between them. Germline V CDR1 and CDR2: SNHLY, FYNNEI. CDR3 length: 12 residues.

This clonotype was counted at least ten times. The chain has TRBV6-1 and TRBJ1-6; TRBD1 aligns across 7 bases. The CDR3 has 14 amino acids. Germline V CDR1 and CDR2: MNHNS, SASEGT. J was trimmed by 8 bases and V by 7 bases; bases with no gene match: 8. CDR3 protein: CASTRDRGYSPLHF. In nucleotides, the CDR3 is TGTGCCAGCACCCGGGACAGAGGGTATTCACCCCTCCACTTT.

This clonotype was counted ten times or more. The gene calls are TRBV5-1 and TRBJ2-7, with 10 bases aligning to TRBD1. The CDR3 sequence is 14 residues long. V was pared by 4 bases and J by 4 bases, with 5 bases of the junction left unmatched. Looked up from germline, CDR1 is SGHRS and CDR2 is YFSETQ. DNA for the CDR3: TGCGCCAGCAGCCCGGGACAGGGGAGGTACGAGCAGTACTTC. Amino acids: CASSPGQGRYEQYF.

This clonotype appeared a few times. The genes are TRBV27 and TRBJ2-7; D gene ambiguous. The CDR3 is 13 residues long. V gave up 3 bases and J gave up 2 bases, with 8 bases separating them. Germline V lookup: CDR1 MNHEY, CDR2 SMNVEV (reference sequence). The chain's CDR3 is CASSFGSAYEQYF. CDR3 DNA sequence: TGTGCCAGCAGTTTCGGCAGCGCCTACGAGCAGTACTTC.

The CDR3 is CASSYAGFVDYGYTF. CDR3 nucleotides: TGTGCCAGCAGTTACGCAGGGTTCGTGGACTATGGCTACACCTTC. This chain joins TRBV6-2 or TRBV6-3 and TRBJ1-2; D possibly corresponds to TRBD1 (5 bases). CDR3 size: 15 residues. The germline CDR1 and CDR2 sequences are MNHEY and SVGEGT. The germline V and J ends were trimmed by 2 bases and 3 bases, with 13 bases remaining between them.

As to this clonotype: The junction departs from the called germline gene at one end, perhaps through a read error. This chain uses TRBV6-1 with TRBJ1-2, with D perhaps matching TRBD1 (5 bases). The CDR3 consists of 15 residues. Germline CDR1 is MNHNS and CDR2 is SASEGT. Here the CDR3 DNA reads TGTGCCATCAGTGCATCGACAGCCGTGGTGGAAGGCTACACCTTC. Protein sequence: CAISASTAVVEGYTF.

This clonotype was counted ten times or more. The CDR3 reads CASKTGDYTEAFF. DNA of the CDR3: TGTGCCAGTAAAACAGGGGATTACACTGAAGCTTTCTTT. The chain uses TRBV19 and TRBJ1-1, with 7 bases fitting TRBD1. Germline CDR1 LNHDA, CDR2 SQIVND (reference sequence). The ends lost 7 bases at V and 3 bases at J; junction bases unmatched: 5. This CDR3 is built from 13 residues. Full variable domain (outside the CDR3, taken from reference TRBV19 and TRBJ1-1): DGGITQSPKYLFRKEGQNVTLSCEQNLNHDAMYWYRQDPGQGLRLIYYSQIVNDFQKGDIAEGYSVSREKKESFPLTVTSAQKNPTAFYLCASKTGDYTEAFFGQGTRLTVV.

There are a few counts of this clonotype. This chain uses TRBV4-3 with TRBJ1-1; D is ambiguous. This CDR3 is 14 amino acids long. Trimming left V 0 bases short and J 8 bases short, with 13 bases between. Germline loops: CDR1 LGHNA, CDR2 YSLEER. As DNA, the CDR3 is TGCGCCAGCAGCCAAGACAGACGTCTCCAGGAAGCTTTCTTT. It translates to CASSQDRRLQEAFF.

This clonotype was seen ten or more times. V is TRBV28 and J is TRBJ2-1; 9 bases map to TRBD1. V was pared by 6 bases and J by 4 bases, with 16 bases of the junction left unmatched. The V gene's germline CDR1 is MDHEN and CDR2 SYDVKM. CDR3 length: 18 residues. The CDR3 region is CASSPERGTGLFYNEQFF. Written as DNA, the CDR3 is TGTGCCAGCAGCCCCGAACGCGGGACAGGGCTCTTTTACAATGAGCAGTTCTTC.

This clonotype was counted only a few times. The chain is built from TRBV18 and TRBJ1-3; D is unresolved. The length of the CDR3 is 17 residues. Trimming shortened V by 6 bases and J by 0 bases, and 18 bases separated the two germline ends. Germline V CDR1 and CDR2: KGHSH, LQKENI. DNA for the CDR3: TGTGCCAGCTCCCCTACCCTTGGCGGAAACTCTGGAAACACCATATATTTT. Translating it yields CASSPTLGGNSGNTIYF.

This clonotype was detected a few times. The chain joins TRBV27 to TRBJ2-7; 15 nucleotides match TRBD2. The CDR3 extends over 21 amino acids. Germline assignment: CDR1 MNHEY and CDR2 SMNVEV (reference sequence). J gave up 5 bases and V 1 base, and 18 bases lay outside the gene matches. The CDR3, as DNA: TGTGCCAGCAGTTTATATCCCCCTGGGACTAGCGGGGGGTTCGGTCAGGACGAGCAGTACTTC. Protein: CASSLYPPGTSGGFGQDEQYF.

This clonotype was counted many times. The J gene is TRBJ2-1, the V gene TRBV20-1, with D perhaps given as TRBD1 or TRBD2 (5 bases each). CDR3 length: 14 amino acids. In germline, CDR1 is DFQATT, CDR2 SNEGSKA (reference sequence). The CDR3 bases are TGCAGCGGGATCAGGGAAAGCTCCTACAATGAGCAGTTCTTC. It yields the protein CSGIRESSYNEQFF.

This clonotype has ten or more counts. The chain carries TRBV19 and TRBJ1-1, with D perhaps matching TRBD1 (5 bases). The CDR3 contains 16 residues. The V gene's germline CDR1 is LNHDA and CDR2 SQIVND (reference sequence). V was clipped by 2 bases and J by 5 bases, with 18 bases between them. The DNA of the CDR3 is TGTGCCAGTAGTATATTCTATCCGGGGCCCGAGACTGAAGCTTTCTTT. This encodes CASSIFYPGPETEAFF.